Sequencing of this T cell receptor beta chain was carried out in a study of CD8+ T cells in alopecia areata. This clone was observed a few times. Unmatched junction bases numbered 9, after V lost 1 base and J lost 4 bases. Per the germline V gene, CDR1 is SGHAT and CDR2 is FQNNGV. There are 16 residues in the CDR3. Extracted from the samples, RNA was reverse transcribed into cDNA to serve as the sequencing template. Assay: immunoSEQ multiplex PCR; the TCRdb copy retains only in-frame clones and omits some. The sample comprises over 150,000 clones, around three fifths of which are singletons, and around 5% rests with the top ten.

The rearrangement links TRBV11-2 to TRBJ1-2; 7 bases agree with TRBD1. The sequencing sample was made of CD8+ T cells sorted from blood. This sequence originates from a human donor in good health. The CDR3 nucleotides are TGTGCCAGCAGCTTAGGGGACAGCTATTACGGCTATGGCTACACCTTC. This sequence encodes CASSLGDSYYGYGYTF.